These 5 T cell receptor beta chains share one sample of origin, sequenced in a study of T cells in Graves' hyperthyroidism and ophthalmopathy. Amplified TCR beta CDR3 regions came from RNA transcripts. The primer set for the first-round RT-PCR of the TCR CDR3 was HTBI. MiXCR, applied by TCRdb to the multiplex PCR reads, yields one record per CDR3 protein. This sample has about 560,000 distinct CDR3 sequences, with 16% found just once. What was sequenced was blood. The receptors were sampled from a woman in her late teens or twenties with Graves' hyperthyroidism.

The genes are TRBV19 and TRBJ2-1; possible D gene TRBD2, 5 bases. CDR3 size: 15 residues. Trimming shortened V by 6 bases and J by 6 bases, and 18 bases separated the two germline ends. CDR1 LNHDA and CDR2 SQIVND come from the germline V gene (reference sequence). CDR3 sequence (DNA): TGTGCCAGTAGCCAAGCGGCTACAGCAACCAATGAGCAGTTCTTC. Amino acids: CASSQAATATNEQFF.

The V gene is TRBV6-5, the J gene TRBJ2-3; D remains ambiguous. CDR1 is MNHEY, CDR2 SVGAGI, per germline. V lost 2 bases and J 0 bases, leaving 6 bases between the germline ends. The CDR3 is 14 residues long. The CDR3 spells CASSYQPSTDTQYF. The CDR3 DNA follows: TGTGCCAGCAGTTACCAACCTAGCACAGATACGCAGTATTTT.

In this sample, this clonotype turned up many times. CDR3 sequence (DNA): TGTGCCAGCAGCCTAAATTGGGGTAATGGCTACACCTTC. Its protein is CASSLNWGNGYTF. V is TRBV27 and J is TRBJ1-2; D call uncertain. Germline V lookup: CDR1 MNHEY, CDR2 SMNVEV (reference sequence). CDR3 length equals 13 residues. The ends were cut back, 6 bases at V and 6 bases at J, with 14 bases in the middle.

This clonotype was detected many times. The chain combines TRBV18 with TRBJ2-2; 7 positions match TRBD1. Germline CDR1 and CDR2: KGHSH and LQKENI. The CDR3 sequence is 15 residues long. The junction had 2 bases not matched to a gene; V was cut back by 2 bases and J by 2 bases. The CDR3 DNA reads TGTGCCAGCTCACCAGGGACAGCAAACACCGGGGAGCTGTTTTTT. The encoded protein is CASSPGTANTGELFF. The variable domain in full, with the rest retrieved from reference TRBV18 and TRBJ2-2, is NAGVMQNPRHLVRRRGQEARLRCSPMKGHSHVYWYRQLPEEGLKFMVYLQKENIIDESGMPKERFSAEFPKEGPSILRIQQVVRGDSAAYFCASSPGTANTGELFFGEGSRLTVL.

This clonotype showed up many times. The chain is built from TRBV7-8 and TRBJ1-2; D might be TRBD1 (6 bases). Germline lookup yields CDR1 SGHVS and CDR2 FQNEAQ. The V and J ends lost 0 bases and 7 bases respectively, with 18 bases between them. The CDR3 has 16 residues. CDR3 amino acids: CASSLASTGSLGGYTF. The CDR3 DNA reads TGTGCCAGCAGCTTAGCGAGTACAGGGTCGTTGGGTGGCTACACCTTC.